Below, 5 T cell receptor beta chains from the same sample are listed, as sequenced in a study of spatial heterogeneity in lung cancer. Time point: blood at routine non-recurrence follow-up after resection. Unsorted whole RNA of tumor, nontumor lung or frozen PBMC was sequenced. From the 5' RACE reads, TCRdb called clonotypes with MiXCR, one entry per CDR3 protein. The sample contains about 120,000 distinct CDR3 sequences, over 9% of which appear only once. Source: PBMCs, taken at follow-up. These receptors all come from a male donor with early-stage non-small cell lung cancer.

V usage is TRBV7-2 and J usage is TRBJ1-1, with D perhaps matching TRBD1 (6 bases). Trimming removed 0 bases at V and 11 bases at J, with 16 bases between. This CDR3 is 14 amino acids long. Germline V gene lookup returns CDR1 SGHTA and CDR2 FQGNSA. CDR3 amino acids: CASSLAGGEGRAFF. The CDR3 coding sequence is TGTGCCAGCAGCTTAGCGGGGGGCGAAGGTAGGGCTTTCTTT.

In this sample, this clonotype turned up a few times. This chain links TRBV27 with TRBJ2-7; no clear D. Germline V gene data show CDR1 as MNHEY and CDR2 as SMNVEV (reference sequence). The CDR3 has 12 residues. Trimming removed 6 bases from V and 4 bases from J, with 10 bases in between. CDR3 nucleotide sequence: TGTGCCAGCAGAAGTAATAGGTACGAGCAGTACTTC. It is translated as CASRSNRYEQYF.

This chain's CDR3 is CASSSGQGNSPLHF. CDR3 in DNA: TGTGCCAGCAGTTCCGGACAGGGCAATTCACCCCTCCACTTT. The chain employs TRBV6-5 and TRBJ1-6; TRBD1 matches at 8 bases. This CDR3 is built from 14 residues. V gave up 4 bases and J gave up 7 bases; unmatched junction bases: 3. CDR1 is MNHEY, CDR2 SVGAGI, per germline.

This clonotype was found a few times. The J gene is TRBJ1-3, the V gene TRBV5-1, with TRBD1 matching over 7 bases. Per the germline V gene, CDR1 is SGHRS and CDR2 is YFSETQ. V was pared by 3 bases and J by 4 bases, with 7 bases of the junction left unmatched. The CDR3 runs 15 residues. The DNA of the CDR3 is TGCGCCAGCAGCTCCCCAGGGGGGCTAGGAAACACCATATATTTT. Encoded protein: CASSSPGGLGNTIYF.

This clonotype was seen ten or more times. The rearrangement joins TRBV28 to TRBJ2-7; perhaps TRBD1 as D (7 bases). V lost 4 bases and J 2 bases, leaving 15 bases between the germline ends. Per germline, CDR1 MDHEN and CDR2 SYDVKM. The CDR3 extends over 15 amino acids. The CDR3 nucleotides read TGTGCCAGCAGTTCAGGGGCGGGACAGCCCTACGAGCAGTACTTC. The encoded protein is CASSSGAGQPYEQYF.